The sequence of this TCR beta chain was determined in a study of siplizumab effects on memory and regulatory T cells. TCR templates, about 97,000 per sample, were assayed. Sequenced by immunoSEQ multiplex PCR; TCRdb stores in-frame clones only, minus some. The sample lists 95,000 to 110,000 clones, roughly 92% occurring once. For this clone: The antigen is undetermined.

Study-level points and caveats: Naive or memory phenotype assignment was not possible for roughly 75-97% of proliferating CD4+ or CD8+ clones. The diversity of naive T cells seemed greater than that of memory cells, and their alloresponse contribution seemed major. Alloreactive sequences tracing back to unstimulated CD4+ memory cells fell significantly with siplizumab.

The sample comprised Tregs sorted from blood. This sequence originates from a human donor in good health.

The CDR3, as DNA: TGTGCCTGGAGTAGCCCGGGACAGGGAAGGGAGACCCAGTACTTC. Translating gives CAWSSPGQGRETQYF. This sequence joins TRBV30 and TRBJ2-5, with 9 bases lining up with TRBD1. The V and J ends lost 2 bases and 5 bases, in that order; junction bases with no gene match: 9. This CDR3 region has 15 residues. Germline assignment: CDR1 GTSNPN and CDR2 SVGIG (reference sequence).